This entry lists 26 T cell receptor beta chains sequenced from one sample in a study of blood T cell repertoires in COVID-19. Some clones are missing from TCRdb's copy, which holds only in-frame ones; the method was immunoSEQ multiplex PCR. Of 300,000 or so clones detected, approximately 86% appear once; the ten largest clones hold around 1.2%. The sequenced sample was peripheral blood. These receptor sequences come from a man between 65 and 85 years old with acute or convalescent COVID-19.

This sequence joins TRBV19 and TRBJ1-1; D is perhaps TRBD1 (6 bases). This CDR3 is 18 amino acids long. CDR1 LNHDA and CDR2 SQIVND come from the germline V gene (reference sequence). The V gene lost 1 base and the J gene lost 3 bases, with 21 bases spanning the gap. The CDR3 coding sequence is TGTGCCAGTAGTATAGGCTACAGGGTACAGGAGTGGGACACTGAAGCTTTCTTT. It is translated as CASSIGYRVQEWDTEAFF.

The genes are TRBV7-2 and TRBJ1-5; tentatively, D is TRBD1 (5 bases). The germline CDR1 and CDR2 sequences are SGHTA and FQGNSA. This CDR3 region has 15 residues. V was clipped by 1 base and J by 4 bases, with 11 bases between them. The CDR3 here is CASSLGSGRNQPQHF. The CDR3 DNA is TGTGCCAGCAGCTTAGGATCAGGGCGGAATCAGCCCCAGCATTTT.

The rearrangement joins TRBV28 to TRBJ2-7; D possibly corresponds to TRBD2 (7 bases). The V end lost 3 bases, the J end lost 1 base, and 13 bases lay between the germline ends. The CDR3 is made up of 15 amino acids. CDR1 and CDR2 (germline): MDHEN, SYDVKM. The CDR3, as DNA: TGTGCCAGCAGTTTTGGGGGGGGCCCTTCCTACGAGCAGTACTTC. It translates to CASSFGGGPSYEQYF.

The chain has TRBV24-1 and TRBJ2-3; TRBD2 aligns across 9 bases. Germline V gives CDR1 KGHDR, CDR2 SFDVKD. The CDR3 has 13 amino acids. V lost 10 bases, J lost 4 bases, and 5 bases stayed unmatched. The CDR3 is CATGAGGPDTQYF. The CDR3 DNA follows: TGTGCCACTGGTGCGGGAGGGCCAGATACGCAGTATTTT.

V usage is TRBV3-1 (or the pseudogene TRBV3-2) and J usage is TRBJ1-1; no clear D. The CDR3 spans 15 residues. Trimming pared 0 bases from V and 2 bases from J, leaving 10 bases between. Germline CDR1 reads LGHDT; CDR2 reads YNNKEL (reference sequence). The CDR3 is CASSQDNGDNTEAFF. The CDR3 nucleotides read TGTGCCAGCAGCCAAGATAACGGGGATAACACTGAAGCTTTCTTT.

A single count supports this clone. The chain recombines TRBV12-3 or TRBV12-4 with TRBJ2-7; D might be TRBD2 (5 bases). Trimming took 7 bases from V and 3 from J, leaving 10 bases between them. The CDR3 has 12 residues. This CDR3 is CASTTSLYEQYF. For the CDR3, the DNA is TGTGCCAGCACCACTAGTCTCTACGAGCAGTACTTC.

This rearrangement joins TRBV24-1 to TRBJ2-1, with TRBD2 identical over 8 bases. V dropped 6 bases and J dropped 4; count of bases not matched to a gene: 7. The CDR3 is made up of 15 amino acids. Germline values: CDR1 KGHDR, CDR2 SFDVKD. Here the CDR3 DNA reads TGTGCCACCAGTACTAGCGGAGACCTTTACAATGAGCAGTTCTTC. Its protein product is CATSTSGDLYNEQFF.

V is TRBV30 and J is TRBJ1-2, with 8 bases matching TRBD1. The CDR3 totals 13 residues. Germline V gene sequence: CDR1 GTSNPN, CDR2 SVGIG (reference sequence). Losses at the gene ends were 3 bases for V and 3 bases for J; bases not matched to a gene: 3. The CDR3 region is CAWSRQGHYGYTF. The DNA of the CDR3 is TGTGCCTGGAGCCGACAGGGGCACTATGGCTACACCTTC.

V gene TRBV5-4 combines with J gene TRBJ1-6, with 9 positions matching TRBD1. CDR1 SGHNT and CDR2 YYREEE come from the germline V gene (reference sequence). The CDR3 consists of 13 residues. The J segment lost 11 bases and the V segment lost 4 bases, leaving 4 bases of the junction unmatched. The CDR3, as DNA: TGTGCCAGCAGCACGACAGGGGGAACACCCCTCCACTTT. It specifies CASSTTGGTPLHF.

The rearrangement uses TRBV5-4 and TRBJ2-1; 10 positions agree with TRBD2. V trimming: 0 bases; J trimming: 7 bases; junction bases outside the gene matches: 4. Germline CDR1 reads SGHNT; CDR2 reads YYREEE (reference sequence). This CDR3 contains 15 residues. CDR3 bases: TGTGCCAGCAGCTTGGATAGCGGGAGGATGAATGAGCAGTTCTTC. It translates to CASSLDSGRMNEQFF. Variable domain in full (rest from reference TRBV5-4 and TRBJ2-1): ETGVTQSPTHLIKTRGQQVTLRCSSQSGHNTVSWYQQALGQGPQFIFQYYREEENGRGNFPPRFSGLQFPNYSSELNVNALELDDSALYLCASSLDSGRMNEQFFGPGTRLTVL.

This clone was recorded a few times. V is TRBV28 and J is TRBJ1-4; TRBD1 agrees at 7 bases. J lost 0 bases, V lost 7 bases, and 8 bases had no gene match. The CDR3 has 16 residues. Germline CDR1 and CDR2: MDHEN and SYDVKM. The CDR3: CASKGQKFATNEKLFF. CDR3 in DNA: TGTGCCAGCAAGGGACAGAAATTTGCAACTAATGAAAAACTGTTTTTT.

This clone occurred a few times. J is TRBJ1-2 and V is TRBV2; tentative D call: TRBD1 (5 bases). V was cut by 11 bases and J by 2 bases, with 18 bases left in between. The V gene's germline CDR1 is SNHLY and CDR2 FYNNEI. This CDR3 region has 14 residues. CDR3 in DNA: TGTGCCCGCGGGGCAGACCCTTCAAACTATGGCTACACCTTC. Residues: CARGADPSNYGYTF.

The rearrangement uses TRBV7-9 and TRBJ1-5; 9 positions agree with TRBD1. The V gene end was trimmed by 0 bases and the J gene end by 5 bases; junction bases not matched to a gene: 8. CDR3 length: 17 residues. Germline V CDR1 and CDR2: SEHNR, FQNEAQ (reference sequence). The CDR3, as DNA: TGTGCCAGCAGCTTAGCGGTGGGGACAGGGCGCGATCAGCCCCAGCATTTT. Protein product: CASSLAVGTGRDQPQHF.

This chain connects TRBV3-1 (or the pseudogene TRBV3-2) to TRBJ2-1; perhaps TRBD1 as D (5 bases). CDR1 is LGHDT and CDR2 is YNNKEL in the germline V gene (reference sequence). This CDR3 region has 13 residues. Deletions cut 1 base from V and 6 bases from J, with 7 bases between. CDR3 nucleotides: TGTGCCAGCAGCCAAGCTAGGGGCAATGAGCAGTTCTTC. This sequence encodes CASSQARGNEQFF.

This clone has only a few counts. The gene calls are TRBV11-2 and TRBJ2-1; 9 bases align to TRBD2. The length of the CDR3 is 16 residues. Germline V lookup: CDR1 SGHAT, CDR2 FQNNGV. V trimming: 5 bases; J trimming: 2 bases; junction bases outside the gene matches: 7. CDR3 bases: TGTGCCAGCAGCGACCGACTAGCGGCACCCTACAATGAGCAGTTCTTC. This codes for CASSDRLAAPYNEQFF.

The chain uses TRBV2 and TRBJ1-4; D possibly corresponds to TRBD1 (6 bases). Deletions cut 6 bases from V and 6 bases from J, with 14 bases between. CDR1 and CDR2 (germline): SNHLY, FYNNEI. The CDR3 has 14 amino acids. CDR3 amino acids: CASRNRVGDEKLFF. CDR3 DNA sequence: TGTGCCAGCAGAAACAGGGTCGGGGATGAAAAACTGTTTTTT.

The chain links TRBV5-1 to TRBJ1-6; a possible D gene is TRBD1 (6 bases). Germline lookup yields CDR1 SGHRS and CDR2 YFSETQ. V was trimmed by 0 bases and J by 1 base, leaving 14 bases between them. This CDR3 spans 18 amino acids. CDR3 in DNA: TGCGCCAGCAGCTTGGCCGGGGGGCAGGGGTCCTATAATTCACCCCTCCACTTT. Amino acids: CASSLAGGQGSYNSPLHF.

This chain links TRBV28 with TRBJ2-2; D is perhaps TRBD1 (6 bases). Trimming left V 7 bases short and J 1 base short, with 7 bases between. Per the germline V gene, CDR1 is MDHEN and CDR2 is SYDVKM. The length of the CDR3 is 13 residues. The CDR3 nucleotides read TGTGCCAGCAAACAGGGGAACACCGGGGAGCTGTTTTTT. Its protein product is CASKQGNTGELFF.

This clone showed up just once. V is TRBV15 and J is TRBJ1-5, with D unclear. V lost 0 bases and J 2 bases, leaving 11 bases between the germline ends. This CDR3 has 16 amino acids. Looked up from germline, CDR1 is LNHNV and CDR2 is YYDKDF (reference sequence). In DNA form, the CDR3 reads TGTGCCACCAGCAGAGATCGAGGGCAGGGCAATCAGCCCCAGCATTTT. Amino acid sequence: CATSRDRGQGNQPQHF. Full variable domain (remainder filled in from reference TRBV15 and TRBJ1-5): DAMVIQNPRYQVTQFGKPVTLSCSQTLNHNVMYWYQQKSSQAPKLLFHYYDKDFNNEADTPDNFQSRRPNTSFCFLDIRSPGLGDTAMYLCATSRDRGQGNQPQHFGDGTRLSIL.

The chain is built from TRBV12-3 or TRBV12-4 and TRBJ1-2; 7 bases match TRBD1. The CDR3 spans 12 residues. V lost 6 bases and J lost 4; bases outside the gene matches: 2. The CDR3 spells CASRQGTYGYTF. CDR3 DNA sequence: TGTGCCAGCAGACAGGGGACCTATGGCTACACCTTC.

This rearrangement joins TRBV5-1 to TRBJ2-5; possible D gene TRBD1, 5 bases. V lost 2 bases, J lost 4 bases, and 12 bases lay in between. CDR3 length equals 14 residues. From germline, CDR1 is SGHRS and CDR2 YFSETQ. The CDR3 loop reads CASSFPGIGETQYF. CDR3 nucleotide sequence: TGCGCCAGCAGCTTTCCAGGGATTGGAGAGACCCAGTACTTC.

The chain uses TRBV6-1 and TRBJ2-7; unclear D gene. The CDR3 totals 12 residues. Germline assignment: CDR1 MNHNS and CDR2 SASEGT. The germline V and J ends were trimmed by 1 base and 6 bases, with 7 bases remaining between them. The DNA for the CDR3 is TGTGCCAGCAGTGAAGGGCCGGGCGAGCAGTACTTC. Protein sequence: CASSEGPGEQYF.

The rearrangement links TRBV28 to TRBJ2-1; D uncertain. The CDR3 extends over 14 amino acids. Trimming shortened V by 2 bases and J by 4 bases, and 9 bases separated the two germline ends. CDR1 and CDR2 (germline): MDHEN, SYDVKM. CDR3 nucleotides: TGTGCCAGCAGTTTAGGCCTTCCTTACAATGAGCAGTTCTTC. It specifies CASSLGLPYNEQFF.

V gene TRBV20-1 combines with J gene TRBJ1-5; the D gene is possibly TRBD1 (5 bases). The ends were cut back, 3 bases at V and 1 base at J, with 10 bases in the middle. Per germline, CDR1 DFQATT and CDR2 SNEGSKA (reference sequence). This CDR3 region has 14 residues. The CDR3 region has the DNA TGCAGTGCTAGTCCGGGGGGAAGCAATCAGCCCCAGCATTTT. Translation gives CSASPGGSNQPQHF.

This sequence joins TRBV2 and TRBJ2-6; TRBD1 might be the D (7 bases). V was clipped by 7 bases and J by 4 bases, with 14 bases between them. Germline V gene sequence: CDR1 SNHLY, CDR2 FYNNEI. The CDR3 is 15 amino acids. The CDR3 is CASTAEGAGANVLTF. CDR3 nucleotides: TGTGCCAGCACCGCGGAGGGGGCCGGGGCCAACGTCCTGACTTTC. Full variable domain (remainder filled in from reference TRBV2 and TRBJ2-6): EPEVTQTPSHQVTQMGQEVILRCVPISNHLYFYWYRQILGQKVEFLVSFYNNEISEKSEIFDDQFSVERPDGSNFTLKIRSTKLEDSAMYFCASTAEGAGANVLTFGAGSRLTVL.

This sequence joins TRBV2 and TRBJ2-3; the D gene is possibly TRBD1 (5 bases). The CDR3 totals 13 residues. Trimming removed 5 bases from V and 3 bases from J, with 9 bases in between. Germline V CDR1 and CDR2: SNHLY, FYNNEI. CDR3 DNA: TGTGCCAGCAGTCCCGACAGTACAGATACGCAGTATTTT. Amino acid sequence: CASSPDSTDTQYF. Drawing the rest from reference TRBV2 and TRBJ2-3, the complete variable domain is EPEVTQTPSHQVTQMGQEVILRCVPISNHLYFYWYRQILGQKVEFLVSFYNNEISEKSEIFDDQFSVERPDGSNFTLKIRSTKLEDSAMYFCASSPDSTDTQYFGPGTRLTVL.